The 28 T cell receptor beta chains given below trace back to one sample, sequenced in a study of blood T cell repertoires in COVID-19. Using immunoSEQ multiplex PCR, the repertoire was profiled, and TCRdb retains in-frame clones only, with some absent. The repertoire includes around 200,000 clones, roughly 83% of them detected once, and almost 6% sits in the top ten. Sequencing used peripheral blood. The source of these receptors is a woman in her forties with COVID-19, enrolled during active disease.

In its sample, this clone was seen a few times. The chain is built from TRBV30 and TRBJ1-6, with 9 bases matching TRBD1. The germline CDR1 and CDR2 sequences are GTSNPN and SVGIG (reference sequence). The trim removed 2 bases at V and 1 base at J, leaving 6 bases unmatched. The CDR3 spans 17 residues. This CDR3 is CAWSNTGGASYNSPLHF. DNA for the CDR3: TGTGCCTGGAGTAACACAGGGGGCGCTTCCTATAATTCACCCCTCCACTTT.

In nucleotides, the CDR3 is TGTGCCAGCTCACGTCACACAAGCGGGAGGGGGGAAAATGAGCAGTTCTTC. It codes for CASSRHTSGRGENEQFF. The chain joins TRBV18 to TRBJ2-1, with 10 bases fitting TRBD2. V lost 4 bases to trimming and J lost 7 bases; unmatched junction nucleotides: 13. This CDR3 is built from 17 residues. CDR1 is KGHSH, CDR2 LQKENI, per germline.

This clone was picked up one time. The CDR3 region is CASSRTGGGNQPQHF. The CDR3 DNA follows: TGTGCCAGCAGCCGAACAGGGGGCGGCAATCAGCCCCAGCATTTT. The chain is built from TRBV5-6 and TRBJ1-5, with 9 bases that match TRBD1. Germline V gene lookup returns CDR1 SGHDT and CDR2 YYEEEE. Unmatched junction bases numbered 4, after V lost 4 bases and J lost 2 bases. The CDR3 spans 15 residues.

The gene calls are TRBV6-5 and TRBJ1-1; 10 nucleotides match TRBD1. The CDR3 covers 15 residues. The ends lost 2 bases at V and 6 bases at J; junction bases unmatched: 6. The germline CDR1 and CDR2 sequences are MNHEY and SVGAGI. CDR3 sequence: CASSYGTGVGAEAFF. DNA of the CDR3: TGTGCCAGCAGTTACGGGACAGGGGTAGGGGCTGAAGCTTTCTTT.

A single count supports this clone. This chain uses TRBV12-3 or TRBV12-4 with TRBJ2-5, with D tentatively TRBD1 (6 bases). This CDR3 spans 12 amino acids. The V end lost 10 bases, the J end lost 6 bases, and 15 bases lay between the germline ends. CDR3 sequence reads: CATRRGGKTQYF. The CDR3 DNA reads as TGTGCCACCCGAAGAGGGGGAAAGACCCAGTACTTC.

The CDR3, as DNA: TGTGCCAGCTCACCGCGGGTAGGACCGAATCAGCCCCAGCATTTT. It codes for CASSPRVGPNQPQHF. This sequence joins TRBV18 and TRBJ1-5; D is undetermined. Germline loops: CDR1 KGHSH, CDR2 LQKENI. The CDR3 is made up of 15 amino acids. V lost 3 bases, J lost 4 bases, and 13 bases lay in between.

The chain employs TRBV2 and TRBJ2-4; 9 bases align to TRBD1. Germline V gene data show CDR1 as SNHLY and CDR2 as FYNNEI. The length of the CDR3 is 15 residues. With 6 bases clipped from V and 2 bases from J, the junction kept 5 bases outside the gene matches. In DNA form, the CDR3 reads TGTGCCAGCAGGGGACAGGGCCTATCCAAAAACATTCAGTACTTC. It codes for CASRGQGLSKNIQYF.

This clone has only a few counts. The chain links TRBV28 to TRBJ2-6; maybe TRBD2 (5 bases). Trimming stripped 4 bases from V and 0 bases from J, with 10 bases between. Germline assignment: CDR1 MDHEN and CDR2 SYDVKM. The CDR3 runs to 16 residues. The CDR3 here is CASSSTGFSGANVLTF. The DNA of the CDR3 is TGTGCCAGCAGTTCGACGGGATTCTCTGGGGCCAACGTCCTGACTTTC.

The DNA of the CDR3 is TGTGCCAGCAGCCAACTGGACAGGGCGGGAGAAAAACTGTTTTTT. As protein: CASSQLDRAGEKLFF. V and J are TRBV3-1 (or the pseudogene TRBV3-2) and TRBJ1-4, with 8 bases identical to TRBD1. CDR3 size: 15 residues. CDR1 is LGHDT, CDR2 YNNKEL, per germline (reference sequence). Unmatched junction bases numbered 7, after V lost 2 bases and J lost 8 bases.

The CDR3 bases are TGCAGCGCGGTCCGGGACAGCGCCTACGAGCAGTACTTC. Translating it yields CSAVRDSAYEQYF. The chain uses TRBV29-1 and TRBJ2-7, with TRBD1 identical over 7 bases. The CDR3 runs to 13 residues. In germline, CDR1 is SQVTM, CDR2 ANQGSEA. V was pared by 7 bases and J by 2 bases, with 8 bases of the junction left unmatched.

The CDR3 loop is CASSSGVNTEAFF. In DNA, the CDR3 is TGTGCCAGCAGTTCAGGGGTAAACACTGAAGCTTTCTTT. The chain combines TRBV6-2 or TRBV6-3 with TRBJ1-1; D may be TRBD1 (6 bases). The CDR3 is 13 amino acids. V lost 4 bases, J lost 2 bases, and 8 bases lay in between. Germline V gene sequence: CDR1 MNHEY, CDR2 SVGEGT.

This clone is a singleton in its sample. The chain recombines TRBV3-1 (or the pseudogene TRBV3-2) with TRBJ2-1; a possible D gene is TRBD2 (6 bases). The CDR3 runs to 13 residues. Germline V gene lookup returns CDR1 LGHDT and CDR2 YNNKEL (reference sequence). Trimming cost V 4 bases and J 7 bases, with 11 bases left between them. The CDR3 DNA is TGTGCCAGCAGCCCTCGTAGCGGTAATGAGCAGTTCTTC. This translates into CASSPRSGNEQFF.

The CDR3 region has the DNA TGTGCCACCAGCAGAGGGTGGGGGGTCGCGAATCAGCCCCAGCATTTT. It translates to CATSRGWGVANQPQHF. The chain carries TRBV15 and TRBJ1-5; weak D call: TRBD1 (5 bases). From germline, CDR1 is LNHNV and CDR2 YYDKDF (reference sequence). V was cut by 1 base and J by 4 bases, with 14 bases left in between. CDR3 length: 16 amino acids.

J is TRBJ1-1 and V is TRBV18; D not certain. The V gene's germline CDR1 is KGHSH and CDR2 LQKENI. The CDR3 is made up of 15 amino acids. The V and J ends lost 2 bases and 2 bases respectively, with 12 bases between them. The chain's CDR3 is CASSPRSSDNTEAFF. The DNA of the CDR3 is TGTGCCAGCTCACCAAGGAGCAGCGATAACACTGAAGCTTTCTTT.

This clone was seen a single time. The chain employs TRBV30 and TRBJ1-4; TRBD1 matches 12 bases. The length of the CDR3 is 15 residues. V lost 3 bases, J lost 7 bases, and 6 bases stayed unmatched. Germline values: CDR1 GTSNPN, CDR2 SVGIG (reference sequence). For the CDR3, the DNA is TGTGCCTGGAGGTACCGGGACAGGGGGCTTGAAAAACTGTTTTTT. It is translated as CAWRYRDRGLEKLFF.

V and J are TRBV3-1 (or the pseudogene TRBV3-2) and TRBJ1-1; unclear D gene. With 1 base removed from V and 4 bases from J, the gap between germline ends came to 10 bases. Germline V gene sequence: CDR1 LGHDT, CDR2 YNNKEL (reference sequence). CDR3 length: 14 amino acids. The CDR3 here is CASSQAGGGTEAFF. The CDR3 DNA reads as TGTGCCAGCAGCCAAGCGGGCGGAGGCACTGAAGCTTTCTTT.

The chain combines TRBV24-1 with TRBJ2-3; 9 bases match TRBD2. Germline CDR1 is KGHDR and CDR2 is SFDVKD. V was pared by 9 bases and J by 6 bases, with 9 bases of the junction left unmatched. There are 14 residues in the CDR3. This CDR3 is CATEDAGGTDTQYF. The CDR3 region has the DNA TGTGCCACCGAGGACGCGGGGGGGACCGATACGCAGTATTTT.

V is TRBV5-4 and J is TRBJ2-5, with 8 bases fitting TRBD1. The CDR3 is made up of 14 amino acids. Losses at the gene ends were 5 bases for V and 3 bases for J; bases not matched to a gene: 6. Germline CDR1 SGHNT, CDR2 YYREEE (reference sequence). CDR3 residues: CASRAGGQKETQYF. DNA of the CDR3: TGTGCCAGCAGGGCAGGGGGCCAGAAAGAGACCCAGTACTTC.

This chain links TRBV2 with TRBJ2-4; TRBD2 is a possible D gene (5 bases). The V end lost 5 bases, the J end lost 2 bases, and 13 bases lay between the germline ends. The CDR3 is 15 residues long. CDR1 is SNHLY and CDR2 is FYNNEI in the germline V gene. This CDR3 reads CASSTTGVSKNIQYF. The CDR3 nucleotides read TGTGCCAGCAGTACGACCGGGGTTTCCAAAAACATTCAGTACTTC.

In its sample, this clone ranks as medium-sized. The chain carries TRBV5-4 and TRBJ2-1; no reliable D call. Trimming shortened V by 0 bases and J by 7 bases, and 8 bases separated the two germline ends. From germline, CDR1 is SGHNT and CDR2 YYREEE (reference sequence). This CDR3 contains 13 residues. The CDR3 nucleotides are TGTGCCAGCAGCTTGGCGTCAGAAAATGAGCAGTTCTTC. Amino acids: CASSLASENEQFF.

J is TRBJ2-1 and V is TRBV5-1; the D is unclear. Germline V lookup: CDR1 SGHRS, CDR2 YFSETQ. The CDR3 spans 14 residues. Between the trimmed V and J ends, which lost 1 base and 8 bases, there was a span of 13 bases. CDR3 in amino acids: CASSLKDSNHEQFF. Here the CDR3 DNA reads TGCGCCAGCAGCTTGAAAGACTCGAACCATGAGCAGTTCTTC.

V and J are TRBV6-6 and TRBJ2-3, with D possibly matching TRBD2 (5 bases). Trimming pared 6 bases from V and 5 bases from J, leaving 12 bases between. The germline V gene has CDR1 MNHNY and CDR2 SVGAGI (reference sequence). The CDR3 has 13 residues. CDR3 coding DNA: TGTGCCAGCAGCCGTACACGGGGAGATACGCAGTATTTT. Translation: CASSRTRGDTQYF.

The rearrangement links TRBV27 to TRBJ1-3; 7 bases align to TRBD1. CDR1 is MNHEY, CDR2 SMNVEV, per germline (reference sequence). The CDR3 extends over 15 amino acids. V lost 0 bases and J lost 1; bases outside the gene matches: 0. In nucleotides, the CDR3 is TGTGCCAGCAGTTTATCGGGACAGTCTGGAAACACCATATATTTT. It translates to CASSLSGQSGNTIYF.

This clone appeared a single time. This chain links TRBV20-1 with TRBJ1-2; 12 bases match TRBD1. CDR1 and CDR2 (germline): DFQATT, SNEGSKA (reference sequence). The J segment lost 5 bases and the V segment lost 3 bases, leaving 4 bases of the junction unmatched. The CDR3 contains 14 residues. CDR3 sequence reads: CSASGTGGRYGYTF. Written as DNA, the CDR3 is TGCAGTGCTAGTGGGACAGGGGGCCGTTATGGCTACACCTTC.

This chain connects TRBV6-5 to TRBJ2-2; TRBD1 aligns across 7 bases. J lost 0 bases, V lost 6 bases, and 4 bases had no gene match. The CDR3 is 15 amino acids. Germline V gene sequence: CDR1 MNHEY, CDR2 SVGAGI. The CDR3 coding sequence is TGTGCCAGCAGCCGGGACAGCGCGAACACCGGGGAGCTGTTTTTT. Its protein is CASSRDSANTGELFF.

The chain combines TRBV18 with TRBJ1-1; tentatively, D is TRBD1 (5 bases). Trimming stripped 4 bases from V and 5 bases from J, with 11 bases between. The V gene's germline CDR1 is KGHSH and CDR2 LQKENI. The CDR3 runs to 13 residues. The DNA of the CDR3 is TGTGCCAGCTCACTAACTCCAGGGACTGAAGCTTTCTTT. Residues: CASSLTPGTEAFF.

The gene calls are TRBV2 and TRBJ1-4; TRBD1 agrees at 7 bases. The J segment lost 0 bases and the V segment lost 10 bases, leaving 5 bases of the junction unmatched. CDR1 and CDR2 (germline): SNHLY, FYNNEI. CDR3 length: 14 amino acids. The CDR3: CANTGDPTNEKLFF. CDR3 nucleotide sequence: TGTGCCAACACAGGGGATCCAACTAATGAAAAACTGTTTTTT.

The chain combines TRBV20-1 with TRBJ1-6, with 7 bases matching TRBD1. Germline V lookup: CDR1 DFQATT, CDR2 SNEGSKA (reference sequence). This CDR3 is 11 amino acids long. Trimming at V came to 5 bases and at J to 9 bases, leaving 1 base not matched to a gene. CDR3 DNA sequence: TGCAGTGCTCAGGGGGGTTCACCCCTCCACTTT. Amino acid sequence: CSAQGGSPLHF.